This is a list of T cell receptor beta chains from one sample in a study of blood T cell repertoires in COVID-19. Some clones are missing from TCRdb's copy, which holds only in-frame ones; the method was immunoSEQ multiplex PCR. This sample has about 130,000 clones, with roughly 74% found just once. The sequenced sample was peripheral blood. The receptors shown here come from a man aged 55 to 70 with acute or convalescent COVID-19. The CDR3 runs from the conserved cysteine through the conserved F or W. The size entry is marked missing in some rows and otherwise reads once, few, many or a size class.

clone size	V gene	J gene	CDR3 protein
NA	TRBV24-1	TRBJ1-2	CATSDFPGQRGYTF
NA	TRBV5-4	TRBJ1-2	CASSDRGGELYGYTF
NA	TRBV27	TRBJ1-6	CASSQTQGARGSPLHF
NA	TRBV5-1	TRBJ2-1	CASTLLGELPYNEQFF
NA	TRBV5-6	TRBJ1-5	CASSLARDQPQHF
NA	TRBV7-3	TRBJ2-1	CASSLSRDSYNEQFF
NA	TRBV10-3	TRBJ2-1	CAIDGGGLYNEQFF
NA	TRBV11-2	TRBJ1-4	CASSSGSTNGEKLFF
NA	TRBV5-6	TRBJ2-5	CASSSLAGKGLKTQYF
NA	TRBV3-1/TRBV3-2	TRBJ1-2	CASAPAGGNGYTF
NA	TRBV4-1	TRBJ2-7	CASSQVAASESYEQYF
NA	TRBV29-1	TRBJ1-1	CSVGDRVNTEAFF
NA	TRBV13	TRBJ2-1	CASSRRGMTDSYNEQFF
NA	TRBV24-1	TRBJ2-2	CATSTSTSGGELFF
once	TRBV5-1	TRBJ1-1	CASSLRAGGSTEAFF
NA	TRBV2	TRBJ1-2	CASSVGGGTGFYGYTF
few	TRBV11-2	TRBJ1-5	CASSLVEQSAQHF
NA	TRBV6-5	TRBJ1-2	CASSQGTNYGYTF
many	TRBV5-1	TRBJ1-4	CASSLTATNEKLFF
once	TRBV27	TRBJ1-2	CASRGEAVISGGYTF
NA	TRBV6-5	TRBJ2-5	CASGWGGETQYF
NA	TRBV25-1	TRBJ2-5	CATQPGQGPPEETQYF
NA	TRBV18	TRBJ2-7	CASSLTGQGYNEQYF
NA	TRBV18	TRBJ1-1	CASSPIYVGRAPEAFF
NA	TRBV6-5	TRBJ1-2	CASVSPTSGYTF
NA	TRBV6-5	TRBJ2-1	CASSSDRGPKGEQFF
NA	TRBV6-5	TRBJ2-5	CASSPAGGRQETQYF
NA	TRBV24-1	TRBJ2-7	CATREDRDAGEQYF
NA	TRBV3-1/TRBV3-2	TRBJ2-2	CASSLPGERSGELFF
few	TRBV6-6	TRBJ1-1	CASSTGGYTEAFF
few	TRBV9	TRBJ1-6	CASSVAGRGRNSPLHF
NA	TRBV7-9	TRBJ2-1	CASSLVRTWRLDYNEQFF
few	TRBV3-1/TRBV3-2	TRBJ2-7	CASSPFEWAGGSSSSYEQYF
NA	TRBV4-1	TRBJ2-5	CASTERGGQETQYF
NA	TRBV11-2	TRBJ1-1	CASSSQTGNTEAFF
NA	TRBV18	TRBJ2-1	CASSTGTSGTLWGNEQFF
NA	TRBV28	TRBJ1-5	CASRQNSGSNQPQHF
NA	TRBV12-5	TRBJ2-7	CASGLVLWSSGGSYEQYF
NA	TRBV27	TRBJ1-5	CASMSRQGGQPQHF
NA	TRBV12-3/TRBV12-4	TRBJ1-2	CASSWGVRGYTF
NA	TRBV2	TRBJ1-4	CASQTGVSTNEKLFF
NA	TRBV20-1	TRBJ1-1	CSASPPDGGDTEAFF
once	TRBV11-3	TRBJ1-1	CASSLQVNTEAFF
NA	TRBV7-3	TRBJ2-2	CASSLRLGRDTGELFF
once	TRBV5-6	TRBJ2-3	CASSLAGLEVDTQYF
NA	TRBV9	TRBJ2-3	CASSPWTSGFSTDTQYF
NA	TRBV7-9	TRBJ2-1	CASSLGTSVGEQFF
NA	TRBV5-6	TRBJ2-3	CASSIGAGGPSDTQYF